This passage covers 28 T cell receptor beta chains from one sample sequenced in a study of T-cell reconstitution after alpha-beta-depleted transplantation in children. Unique molecular identifiers were incorporated when the TCRbeta library was constructed. TCRdb reanalysed the PCR reads using MiXCR and keeps one entry per CDR3 protein. The sample yields a few hundred thousand distinct CDR3 sequences, about a quarter seen once. Sequenced material: PBMCs, taken before TCRalphabeta/CD19-depleted stem cell transplant. These receptors were collected from a boy under three years old with Wiskott-Aldrich syndrome, due to receive a stem cell transplant.

This chain connects TRBV10-3 to TRBJ2-3; no firm D call. Germline V gene sequence: CDR1 ENHRY, CDR2 SYGVKD. The CDR3 runs 16 residues. The V end was cut by 3 bases, the J end by 5 bases, with 18 bases between. The CDR3 reads CAISDSPGPGQDTQYF. The CDR3 bases are TGTGCCATCAGTGACAGCCCCGGGCCCGGGCAAGATACGCAGTATTTT.

Only a few counts were recorded for this clonotype. V gene TRBV21-1 combines with J gene TRBJ2-1; no check of the table's D call, TRBD2, against the DNA was made. TRBV21-1 is a pseudogene. The CDR3 has 14 residues. CDR3 region: CASSKGGSYNEQFF. In nucleotides, the CDR3 is TGTGCCAGCAGCAAGGGCGGGAGCTACAATGAGCAGTTCTTC.

The CDR3 DNA is TGTGCCAGCAGTTACCTCCTAGCGCCTTACGAGCAGTACTTC. This gives the protein CASSYLLAPYEQYF. This chain links TRBV6-2 or TRBV6-3 with TRBJ2-7, with D maybe TRBD2 (6 bases). CDR1 is MNHEY, CDR2 SVGEGT, per germline. The V gene lost 2 bases and the J gene lost 4 bases, with 12 bases spanning the gap. The CDR3 consists of 14 residues.

The V and J genes are TRBV28 and TRBJ2-2, with 8 positions matching TRBD2. Trimming removed 6 bases from V and 7 bases from J; junction bases left unmatched: 16. Germline V gene lookup returns CDR1 MDHEN and CDR2 SYDVKM. CDR3 length equals 17 residues. The CDR3 nucleotides read TGTGCCAGCAGCCCGATTCCGGGCGGGGGGCATATCGGGGAGCTGTTTTTT. Protein sequence: CASSPIPGGGHIGELFF.

This clonotype was detected only once. The gene calls are TRBV12-3 or TRBV12-4 and TRBJ2-5, with TRBD2 as a possible D gene (6 bases). V dropped 5 bases and J dropped 3 bases, with 10 bases sitting between them. The CDR3 has 13 residues. CDR3: CASSVLAEETQYF. The CDR3 DNA reads TGTGCCAGCAGTGTTTTAGCGGAAGAGACCCAGTACTTC.

This clonotype was seen a handful of times. Here the CDR3 DNA reads TGTGCCACCTCGGAGGAGGCTGGAAGCTCCTACAATGAGCAGTTCTTC. The encoded protein is CATSEEAGSSYNEQFF. This chain connects TRBV18 to TRBJ2-1, with a possible D match to TRBD2 (5 bases). The CDR3 extends over 16 amino acids. From germline, CDR1 is KGHSH and CDR2 LQKENI. Between the trimmed V and J ends, which lost 10 bases and 0 bases, there was a span of 19 bases. Using reference TRBV18 and TRBJ2-1 for the parts outside the CDR3, the full variable domain is NAGVMQNPRHLVRRRGQEARLRCSPMKGHSHVYWYRQLPEEGLKFMVYLQKENIIDESGMPKERFSAEFPKEGPSILRIQQVVRGDSAAYFCATSEEAGSSYNEQFFGPGTRLTVL.

A few counts support this clonotype. The CDR3 spells CSARDPAGGTGELFF. The CDR3 nucleotides are TGCAGTGCTAGAGATCCGGCAGGGGGCACCGGGGAGCTGTTTTTT. V and J are TRBV20-1 and TRBJ2-2; 7 nucleotides agree with TRBD1. The CDR3 contains 15 residues. The V gene end was trimmed by 0 bases and the J gene end by 4 bases; junction bases not matched to a gene: 5. Looked up from germline, CDR1 is DFQATT and CDR2 is SNEGSKA (reference sequence).

The chain uses TRBV5-1 and TRBJ2-1; 10 bases are shared with TRBD2. With V trimmed by 1 base and J by 8 bases, 9 bases remained unmatched. The V gene's germline CDR1 is SGHRS and CDR2 YFSETQ. CDR3 length: 16 amino acids. For the CDR3, the DNA is TGCGCCAGCAGCTTGTTCCCAGCGGGAGGGCCCGATGAGCAGTTCTTC. Translation: CASSLFPAGGPDEQFF.

This clonotype came up a few times. The chain combines TRBV20-1 with TRBJ2-1; 7 bases align to TRBD2. The germline CDR1 and CDR2 sequences are DFQATT and SNEGSKA (reference sequence). The length of the CDR3 is 13 residues. V lost 6 bases to trimming and J lost 8 bases; unmatched junction nucleotides: 10. The CDR3 DNA sequence: TGCAGTGCACCTAAGCGGGATTGGGATGAGCAGTTCTTC. The encoded protein is CSAPKRDWDEQFF.

V gene TRBV15 combines with J gene TRBJ1-1; 8 nucleotides match TRBD1. The ends lost 5 bases at V and 5 bases at J; junction bases unmatched: 7. Germline loops: CDR1 LNHNV, CDR2 YYDKDF (reference sequence). The CDR3 loop spans 14 amino acids. CDR3 amino acids: CATSSRTGRTEAFF. The CDR3 coding sequence is TGTGCCACCAGCTCCCGGACAGGGAGAACTGAAGCTTTCTTT.

The table lists this clonotype with a count of one. This chain links TRBV28 with TRBJ1-6; tentatively, D is TRBD1 (6 bases). The CDR3 runs 14 residues. Trimming left V 5 bases short and J 10 bases short, with 15 bases between. CDR1 is MDHEN and CDR2 is SYDVKM in the germline V gene. CDR3 in amino acids: CASSTGTIWSPLHF. The CDR3 DNA sequence: TGTGCCAGCAGTACCGGGACAATCTGGTCACCCCTCCACTTT.

The rearrangement links TRBV5-5 to TRBJ2-7; unclear D gene. The V end was cut by 2 bases, the J end by 2 bases, with 2 bases between. The length of the CDR3 is 11 residues. Germline-derived CDR1 and CDR2 are SGHKS and YYEKEE (reference sequence). The CDR3 protein is CASSFAYEQYF. CDR3 nucleotide sequence: TGTGCCAGCAGCTTTGCCTACGAGCAGTACTTC. Full variable domain (remainder filled in from reference TRBV5-5 and TRBJ2-7): DAGVTQSPTHLIKTRGQQVTLRCSPISGHKSVSWYQQVLGQGPQFIFQYYEKEERGRGNFPDRFSARQFPNYSSELNVNALLLGDSALYLCASSFAYEQYFGPGTRLTVT.

The chain joins TRBV5-1 to TRBJ2-1; a weak D match, TRBD2 (6 bases). V was shortened by 7 bases and J by 0 bases, with 11 bases between the two germline ends. CDR3 length: 14 residues. Germline V gene data show CDR1 as SGHRS and CDR2 as YFSETQ. The CDR3 region is CASAGLSSYNEQFF. The DNA for the CDR3 is TGCGCCAGCGCGGGGCTTAGCTCCTACAATGAGCAGTTCTTC.

This chain links TRBV18 with TRBJ2-3, with D possibly matching TRBD2 (5 bases). With 3 bases removed from V and 3 bases from J, the gap between germline ends came to 10 bases. The germline V gene encodes CDR1 KGHSH and CDR2 LQKENI. The CDR3 runs to 14 residues. The CDR3 DNA reads TGTGCCAGCTCACCTTTCCCGGGGACAGATACGCAGTATTTT. Residues: CASSPFPGTDTQYF.

This clonotype was detected ten times or more. The chain employs TRBV12-3 or TRBV12-4 and TRBJ2-5, with D perhaps matching TRBD1 (5 bases). The CDR3 sequence is 15 residues long. V shed 1 base and J shed 4 bases, with 13 bases lying between them. The CDR3 reads CASSLDGWGGETQYF. The CDR3 DNA reads TGTGCCAGCAGTTTAGATGGCTGGGGCGGAGAGACCCAGTACTTC.

Only a few counts were recorded for this clonotype. The chain combines TRBV5-1 with TRBJ2-1; D may be TRBD1 or TRBD2 (5 bases each). Germline-derived CDR1 and CDR2 are SGHRS and YFSETQ. Deletions cut 0 bases from V and 5 bases from J, with 12 bases between. This CDR3 contains 15 residues. CDR3 in DNA: TGCGCCAGCAGCTTGGAAGGGACGGTAGACAATGAGCAGTTCTTC. Translated, it gives CASSLEGTVDNEQFF. The variable domain in full, completed from reference TRBV5-1 and TRBJ2-1, reads KAGVTQTPRYLIKTRGQQVTLSCSPISGHRSVSWYQQTPGQGLQFLFEYFSETQRNKGNFPGRFSGRQFSNSRSEMNVSTLELGDSALYLCASSLEGTVDNEQFFGPGTRLTVL.

Comments on this clonotype: The CDR3 does not close with the conserved phenylalanine or tryptophan, likely indicating a read error. The DNA is left out, because the CDR3 cannot be placed on it with certainty; the CDR3 is given as TCRdb lists it. The rearrangement joins TRBV20-1 to TRBJ2-1; whether TRBD2, the table's D call, matches the DNA was not checked. The CDR3 region is 10 residues in length, termini included. Germline V gene sequence: CDR1 DFQATT, CDR2 SNEGSKA (reference sequence). CDR3: CSASPASGNL.

The chain is built from TRBV20-1 and TRBJ2-1; 8 nucleotides line up with TRBD2. V shed 4 bases and J 0 bases; nucleotides not matched to a gene: 8. The CDR3 totals 16 residues. Germline V CDR1 and CDR2: DFQATT, SNEGSKA (reference sequence). The CDR3, as DNA: TGCAGTGCTACAAGTAGCGGGGCGGGCTCCTACAATGAGCAGTTCTTC. Translating it yields CSATSSGAGSYNEQFF.

The chain couples TRBV6-4 to TRBJ2-5, with TRBD1 matching 10 bases. CDR3 size: 14 residues. The germline CDR1 and CDR2 sequences are MRHNA and SNTAGT. The junction had 3 bases not matched to a gene; V was cut back by 6 bases and J by 2 bases. CDR3 residues: CASRDRGRQETQYF. The CDR3 DNA sequence: TGTGCCAGCAGGGACAGGGGGAGACAAGAGACCCAGTACTTC.

The table lists this clonotype with a few counts. The chain combines TRBV15 with TRBJ2-2; a possible D gene is TRBD2 (5 bases). This CDR3 spans 15 amino acids. Germline-derived CDR1 and CDR2 are LNHNV and YYDKDF (reference sequence). Trimming pared 0 bases from V and 4 bases from J, leaving 9 bases between. The chain's CDR3 is CATSRERVSTGELFF. CDR3 DNA sequence: TGTGCCACCAGCAGAGAGCGGGTTAGCACCGGGGAGCTGTTTTTT.

This clonotype was observed a few times. The chain recombines TRBV11-2 with TRBJ2-7, with D unclear. Germline values: CDR1 SGHAT, CDR2 FQNNGV. Between the trimmed V and J ends, which lost 3 bases and 0 bases, there was a span of 12 bases. This CDR3 is 15 amino acids long. The DNA of the CDR3 is TGTGCCAGCAGCTTGGATCCGGGTTCCTCCTACGAGCAGTACTTC. This codes for CASSLDPGSSYEQYF.

The genes are TRBV2 and TRBJ2-1, with 10 bases lining up with TRBD2. From germline, CDR1 is SNHLY and CDR2 FYNNEI. Trimming removed 7 bases from V and 9 bases from J; junction bases left unmatched: 6. The CDR3 is 13 amino acids. The CDR3 loop is CASTKGTSAEQFF. CDR3 bases: TGTGCCAGCACAAAGGGGACTAGCGCTGAGCAGTTCTTC.

The rearrangement links TRBV7-6 to TRBJ2-3, with 10 bases that match TRBD2. With 5 bases clipped from V and 0 bases from J, the junction kept 11 bases outside the gene matches. There are 18 residues in the CDR3. Germline CDR1 reads SGHVS; CDR2 reads FNYEAQ. CDR3 nucleotides: TGTGCCAGCAGCCCCCGGAGCGGGAGGGTGTTCAGCACAGATACGCAGTATTTT. Protein sequence: CASSPRSGRVFSTDTQYF.

J is TRBJ2-1 and V is TRBV10-3; maybe TRBD2 (6 bases). The CDR3 consists of 14 residues. Germline-derived CDR1 and CDR2 are ENHRY and SYGVKD. V was cut by 4 bases and J by 5 bases, with 12 bases left in between. CDR3 residues: CAISAGLTNNEQFF. The CDR3 DNA reads TGTGCCATCAGTGCAGGACTAACGAACAATGAGCAGTTCTTC.

In this sample, this clonotype turned up a few times. The chain joins TRBV20-1 to TRBJ1-6, with 7 bases that match TRBD1. J gave up 10 bases and V 4 bases, and 7 bases lay outside the gene matches. The CDR3 consists of 13 residues. CDR1 DFQATT and CDR2 SNEGSKA come from the germline V gene (reference sequence). The CDR3 sequence is CSATTGWGSPLHF. The CDR3 DNA is TGCAGTGCTACGACAGGGTGGGGATCACCCCTCCACTTT.

This clonotype has only a few counts. V gene TRBV27 combines with J gene TRBJ2-1; TRBD2 aligns across 14 bases. This CDR3 has 20 residues. Looked up from germline, CDR1 is MNHEY and CDR2 is SMNVEV (reference sequence). Trimming took 5 bases from V and 1 from J; bases not matched to a gene: 13. CDR3 sequence (DNA): TGTGCCAGCAGTCCTCGGACTAGCGGGAGGATCCGGGTGTCCTACAATGAGCAGTTCTTC. This gives the protein CASSPRTSGRIRVSYNEQFF.

This chain uses TRBV29-1 with TRBJ1-5; 9 positions agree with TRBD1. After removal of 6 bases from V and 0 bases from J, the junction contained 3 bases not matched to a gene. CDR1 and CDR2 from the germline V gene are SQVTM and ANQGSEA. The CDR3 spans 14 residues. Here the CDR3 DNA reads TGCAGCGTCGGGACAGGGATTAGCAATCAGCCCCAGCATTTT. Its translation: CSVGTGISNQPQHF.

The chain couples TRBV24-1 to TRBJ2-1; 10 nucleotides align to TRBD1. The CDR3 runs 13 residues. Germline V lookup: CDR1 KGHDR, CDR2 SFDVKD. Losses at the gene ends were 3 bases for V and 9 bases for J; bases not matched to a gene: 1. CDR3: CATSDGTGAEQFF. The CDR3 DNA follows: TGTGCCACCAGTGATGGGACAGGGGCTGAGCAGTTCTTC.